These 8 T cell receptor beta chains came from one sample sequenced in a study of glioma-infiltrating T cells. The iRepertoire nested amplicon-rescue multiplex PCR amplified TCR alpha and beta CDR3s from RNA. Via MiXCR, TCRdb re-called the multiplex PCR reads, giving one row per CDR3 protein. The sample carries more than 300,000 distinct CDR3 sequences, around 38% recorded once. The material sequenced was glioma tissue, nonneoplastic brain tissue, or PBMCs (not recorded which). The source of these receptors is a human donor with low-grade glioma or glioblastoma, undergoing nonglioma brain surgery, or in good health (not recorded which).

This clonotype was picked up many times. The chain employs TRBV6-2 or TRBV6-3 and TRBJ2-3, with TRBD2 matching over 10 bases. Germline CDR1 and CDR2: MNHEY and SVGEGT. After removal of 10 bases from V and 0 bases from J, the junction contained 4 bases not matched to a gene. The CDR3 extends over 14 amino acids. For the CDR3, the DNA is TGTGCCACCGGACTAGCGGCTAGCACAGATACGCAGTATTTT. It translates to CATGLAASTDTQYF.

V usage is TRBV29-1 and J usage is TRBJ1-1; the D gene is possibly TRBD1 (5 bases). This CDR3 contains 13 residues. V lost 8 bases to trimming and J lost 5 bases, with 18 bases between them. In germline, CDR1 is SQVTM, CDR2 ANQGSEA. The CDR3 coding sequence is TGCAGCTCCCTTCCGGGGGACCCAACTGAAGCTTTCTTT. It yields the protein CSSLPGDPTEAFF.

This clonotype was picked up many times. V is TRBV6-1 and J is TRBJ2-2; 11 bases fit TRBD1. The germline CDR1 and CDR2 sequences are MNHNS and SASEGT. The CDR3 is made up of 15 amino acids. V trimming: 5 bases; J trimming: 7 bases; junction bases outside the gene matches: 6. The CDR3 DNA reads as TGTGCCAGCAGTTTCGGACAGGGGGCAATCGGGGAGCTGTTTTTT. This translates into CASSFGQGAIGELFF.

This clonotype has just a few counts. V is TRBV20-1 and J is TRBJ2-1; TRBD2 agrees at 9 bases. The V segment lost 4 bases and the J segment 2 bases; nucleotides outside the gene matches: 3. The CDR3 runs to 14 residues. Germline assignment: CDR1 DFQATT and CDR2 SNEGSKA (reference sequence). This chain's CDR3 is CSATLAGPYNEQFF. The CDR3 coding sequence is TGCAGTGCTACCCTAGCGGGGCCCTACAATGAGCAGTTCTTC.

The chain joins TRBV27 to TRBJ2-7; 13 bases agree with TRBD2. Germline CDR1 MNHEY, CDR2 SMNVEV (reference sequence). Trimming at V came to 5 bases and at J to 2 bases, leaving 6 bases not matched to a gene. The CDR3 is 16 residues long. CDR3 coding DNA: TGTGCCAGCAGTCCAATCGGACTAGCGGGAGCCTACGAGCAGTACTTC. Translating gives CASSPIGLAGAYEQYF.

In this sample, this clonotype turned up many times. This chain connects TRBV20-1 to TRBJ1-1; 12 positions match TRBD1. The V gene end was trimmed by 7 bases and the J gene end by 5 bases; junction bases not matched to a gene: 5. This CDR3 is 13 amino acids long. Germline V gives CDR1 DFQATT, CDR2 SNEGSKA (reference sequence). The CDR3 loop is CSVVGQGATEAFF. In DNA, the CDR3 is TGCAGTGTTGTGGGACAGGGGGCTACTGAAGCTTTCTTT.

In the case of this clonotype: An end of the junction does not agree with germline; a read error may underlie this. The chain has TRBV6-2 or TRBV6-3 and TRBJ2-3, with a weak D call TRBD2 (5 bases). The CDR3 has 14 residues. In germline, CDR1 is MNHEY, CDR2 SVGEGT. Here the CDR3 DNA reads TGTGCCAGCAGTTACTCGAGGGCAGCAGATACGAAGTACTTT. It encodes CASSYSRAADTKYF.

DNA for the CDR3: TGTGCCACCAGTGATTTAAGAGGGAGGGCGGATGAGCAGTTCTTC. It specifies CATSDLRGRADEQFF. The chain couples TRBV24-1 to TRBJ2-1; TRBD2 matches 7 bases. The CDR3 is made up of 15 amino acids. J lost 8 bases, V lost 1 base, and 7 bases had no gene match. From germline, CDR1 is KGHDR and CDR2 SFDVKD.